Shown below are 26 T cell receptor beta chains from a single sample sequenced in a study of cytomegalovirus exposure and HLA in healthy donors. PCR involved 60 Vbeta and 13 Jbeta primers. Sequenced by immunoSEQ multiplex PCR; TCRdb stores in-frame clones only, minus some. The sample lists some 190,000 clones, around three quarters occurring once. Sequenced input: PBMCs. Receptor source: a woman in her twenties or thirties in good health and CMV-seronegative.

This chain uses TRBV5-1 with TRBJ2-5; 13 bases map to TRBD2. V lost 7 bases, J lost 5 bases, and 8 bases stayed unmatched. The germline CDR1 and CDR2 sequences are SGHRS and YFSETQ. The CDR3 sequence is 15 residues long. CDR3 residues: CASLRTSGGKETQYF. The CDR3 DNA is TGCGCCAGCTTGAGGACTAGCGGGGGTAAGGAGACCCAGTACTTC. The entire variable domain, with the rest obtained from reference TRBV5-1 and TRBJ2-5, is as follows: KAGVTQTPRYLIKTRGQQVTLSCSPISGHRSVSWYQQTPGQGLQFLFEYFSETQRNKGNFPGRFSGRQFSNSRSEMNVSTLELGDSALYLCASLRTSGGKETQYFGPGTRLLVL.

The CDR3 here is CASRVNLGDRVEAKNIQYF. CDR3 DNA: TGTGCCAGCAGAGTAAACCTAGGGGACAGGGTAGAGGCCAAAAACATTCAGTACTTC. The V gene is TRBV9, the J gene TRBJ2-4, with TRBD1 matching 9 bases. Germline trimming cut 5 bases from V and 1 base from J; bases unmatched to any gene: 16. Germline CDR1 SGDLS, CDR2 YYNGEE. The CDR3 runs to 19 residues.

The chain carries TRBV4-2 and TRBJ1-1, with TRBD1 identical over 8 bases. CDR1 and CDR2 (germline): LGHNA, YNFKEQ. The CDR3 totals 18 residues. The trim removed 0 bases at V and 1 base at J, leaving 10 bases unmatched. The CDR3: CASSQDGQGAEGNTEAFF. In nucleotides, the CDR3 is TGTGCCAGCAGCCAAGATGGTCAGGGGGCCGAGGGGAACACTGAAGCTTTCTTT.

The CDR3 DNA reads TGTGCCTGGCGGGACAGGGTCTATAATTCACCCCTCCACTTT. Translating it yields CAWRDRVYNSPLHF. This sequence joins TRBV30 and TRBJ1-6, with TRBD1 identical over 9 bases. Germline V gene sequence: CDR1 GTSNPN, CDR2 SVGIG (reference sequence). V gave up 5 bases and J gave up 3 bases; unmatched junction bases: 2. The CDR3 has 14 amino acids.

The chain has TRBV6-6 and TRBJ2-7; D is perhaps TRBD2 (5 bases). This CDR3 comprises 15 residues. Germline V gene sequence: CDR1 MNHNY, CDR2 SVGAGI (reference sequence). The V end was cut by 2 bases, the J end by 4 bases, with 15 bases between. The CDR3 is CASSYPRGRNYEQYF. The CDR3 DNA is TGTGCCAGCAGTTACCCCAGAGGGAGAAATTACGAGCAGTACTTC.

The V gene is TRBV5-1, the J gene TRBJ2-2; 8 bases align to TRBD2. CDR3 length: 15 residues. From germline, CDR1 is SGHRS and CDR2 YFSETQ. Trimming removed 2 bases from V and 6 bases from J; junction bases left unmatched: 6. The CDR3 region has the DNA TGCGCCAGCAGCTTTCAAGGACTAGCCGCCGGGGAGCTGTTTTTT. This codes for CASSFQGLAAGELFF.

The chain couples TRBV19 to TRBJ1-2; 8 bases map to TRBD1. This CDR3 contains 17 residues. Per the germline V gene, CDR1 is LNHDA and CDR2 is SQIVND (reference sequence). V lost 4 bases and J lost 4; bases outside the gene matches: 14. CDR3 residues: CASSRQSSWTGIYGYTF. The CDR3 nucleotides are TGTGCCAGTAGTAGGCAGTCTTCTTGGACAGGGATCTATGGCTACACCTTC.

V is TRBV19 and J is TRBJ1-5, with no clear D. This CDR3 spans 15 amino acids. Germline CDR1 and CDR2: LNHDA and SQIVND (reference sequence). The V gene lost 3 bases and the J gene lost 6 bases, with 15 bases spanning the gap. CDR3 coding DNA: TGTGCCAGTAGTATTTGGTTGGTGTTCGGTCAGCCCCAGCATTTT. Translated, it gives CASSIWLVFGQPQHF.

CDR3 protein: CASSKRGQVPNQPQHF. The DNA for the CDR3 is TGTGCCAGCAGCAAGAGGGGACAGGTACCTAATCAGCCCCAGCATTTT. The chain combines TRBV21-1 with TRBJ1-5; the table calls TRBD1, which could not be checked here. TRBV21-1 is an annotated pseudogene. The CDR3 sequence is 16 residues long.

This clone has only one observation. DNA for the CDR3: TGTGCCAGCAGTTGGGAGCAGGGGTATAATTCACCCCTCCACTTT. As protein: CASSWEQGYNSPLHF. The rearrangement uses TRBV27 and TRBJ1-6; a possible D gene is TRBD1 (6 bases). The CDR3 runs 15 residues. CDR1 MNHEY and CDR2 SMNVEV come from the germline V gene (reference sequence). Trimming took off 4 bases at V and 4 bases at J, with 11 bases between the two ends.

A single count supports this clone. The rearrangement joins TRBV10-3 to TRBJ1-5, with D possibly matching TRBD1 (5 bases). Trimming took 3 bases from V and 4 from J, leaving 10 bases between them. The CDR3 runs to 14 residues. The germline gives CDR1 ENHRY, CDR2 SYGVKD. CDR3 loop: CAISDQGLNQPQHF. The CDR3 DNA is TGTGCCATCAGTGACCAGGGTCTAAATCAGCCCCAGCATTTT.

V usage is TRBV5-1 and J usage is TRBJ2-5, with 10 bases fitting TRBD2. Germline values: CDR1 SGHRS, CDR2 YFSETQ. The J segment lost 1 base and the V segment lost 4 bases, leaving 4 bases of the junction unmatched. This CDR3 contains 15 residues. The CDR3 region is CASSRSGGIQETQYF. In DNA, the CDR3 is TGCGCCAGCAGCCGTAGCGGGGGGATCCAAGAGACCCAGTACTTC.

The J gene is TRBJ1-2, the V gene TRBV2; perhaps TRBD1 as D (6 bases). The germline V and J ends were trimmed by 4 bases and 6 bases, with 12 bases remaining between them. The CDR3 runs to 13 residues. Germline values: CDR1 SNHLY, CDR2 FYNNEI. CDR3 loop: CASSVGRTDGYTF. The CDR3 nucleotides are TGTGCCAGCAGTGTGGGTCGGACAGATGGCTACACCTTC.

This clone was detected only once. The chain recombines TRBV6-4 with TRBJ1-5; D perhaps matches TRBD1 (6 bases). Germline lookup yields CDR1 MRHNA and CDR2 SNTAGT. Trimming shortened V by 7 bases and J by 6 bases, and 13 bases separated the two germline ends. The CDR3 totals 13 residues. The chain's CDR3 is CASTGQYCQPQHF. CDR3 nucleotide sequence: TGTGCCAGCACTGGACAGTATTGTCAGCCCCAGCATTTT.

The chain recombines TRBV29-1 with TRBJ1-1; D gene uncertain. This CDR3 is built from 14 residues. Trimming took 2 bases from V and 4 from J, leaving 14 bases between them. Germline V gives CDR1 SQVTM, CDR2 ANQGSEA. DNA for the CDR3: TGCAGCGTTGAAAGGGAGGGTATGGCCACTGAAGCTTTCTTT. Amino acid sequence: CSVEREGMATEAFF.

CDR3 protein: CASSSGTGIQPQHF. The CDR3 region has the DNA TGCGCCAGCAGCTCCGGGACAGGGATCCAGCCCCAGCATTTT. This rearrangement joins TRBV5-1 to TRBJ1-5, with TRBD1 matching over 9 bases. Unmatched junction bases numbered 5, after V lost 3 bases and J lost 7 bases. Germline CDR1 SGHRS, CDR2 YFSETQ. The CDR3 runs to 14 residues.

This chain joins TRBV4-1 and TRBJ2-2; 7 bases match TRBD1. Trimming cost V 3 bases and J 3 bases; bases outside gene matches: 7. CDR1 MGHRA and CDR2 YSYEKL come from the germline V gene. The CDR3 extends over 16 amino acids. CDR3 protein: CASSQPGTVDTGELFF. In DNA, the CDR3 is TGCGCCAGCAGCCAGCCCGGGACAGTGGACACCGGGGAGCTGTTTTTT.

The chain uses TRBV29-1 and TRBJ2-1; 7 bases agree with TRBD2. There are 15 residues in the CDR3. The germline V gene has CDR1 SQVTM and CDR2 ANQGSEA. J gave up 2 bases and V 4 bases, and 8 bases lay outside the gene matches. The CDR3 DNA follows: TGCAGCGTTGGTGCGGCGGGGGTGGCCTACAATGAGCAGTTCTTC. Its protein product is CSVGAAGVAYNEQFF.

Points on this clone: The same CDR3 also results from other DNA sequences found in this sample. The rearrangement uses TRBV18 and TRBJ2-7; 7 bases agree with TRBD1. The CDR3 runs to 15 residues. J gave up 2 bases and V 2 bases, and 6 bases lay outside the gene matches. Germline values: CDR1 KGHSH, CDR2 LQKENI. CDR3 nucleotides: TGTGCCAGCTCACCAAGTTCCCAGGGGGCCTACGAGCAGTACTTC. Its protein is CASSPSSQGAYEQYF.

This clone was seen a handful of times. The V gene is TRBV7-2, the J gene TRBJ2-5; D perhaps matches TRBD2 (5 bases). This CDR3 is built from 13 residues. V lost 3 bases, J lost 4 bases, and 9 bases lay in between. The germline V gene encodes CDR1 SGHTA and CDR2 FQGNSA. CDR3 in DNA: TGTGCCAGCAGCTTGAGGGCCAGAGAGACCCAGTACTTC. Translating gives CASSLRARETQYF.

The rearrangement links TRBV5-1 to TRBJ2-1; no firm D call. This CDR3 contains 15 residues. Germline V lookup: CDR1 SGHRS, CDR2 YFSETQ. With 4 bases removed from V and 8 bases from J, the gap between germline ends came to 19 bases. The CDR3 region is CASSPTPPETDEQFF. The CDR3 DNA reads as TGCGCCAGCAGCCCGACACCTCCCGAGACGGATGAGCAGTTCTTC.

The chain links TRBV2 to TRBJ1-2, with D possibly matching TRBD1 (5 bases). With 8 bases removed from V and 4 bases from J, the gap between germline ends came to 11 bases. The germline CDR1 and CDR2 sequences are SNHLY and FYNNEI. CDR3 length: 12 amino acids. CDR3 in amino acids: CASVEGFYGYTF. CDR3 DNA sequence: TGTGCCAGCGTGGAGGGGTTCTATGGCTACACCTTC.

The genes are TRBV5-1 and TRBJ2-7, with TRBD2 as a possible D gene (7 bases). Germline values: CDR1 SGHRS, CDR2 YFSETQ. Trimming shortened V by 1 base and J by 9 bases, and 17 bases separated the two germline ends. The length of the CDR3 is 14 residues. CDR3 sequence (DNA): TGCGCCAGCAGCTTGTGGGAAGCAGGGGAGGGGCAGTACTTC. Translating gives CASSLWEAGEGQYF. Together with reference TRBV5-1 and TRBJ2-7, the CDR3 gives the full variable domain: KAGVTQTPRYLIKTRGQQVTLSCSPISGHRSVSWYQQTPGQGLQFLFEYFSETQRNKGNFPGRFSGRQFSNSRSEMNVSTLELGDSALYLCASSLWEAGEGQYFGPGTRLTVT.

J is TRBJ2-1 and V is TRBV18, with a tentative D call TRBD2 (5 bases). There are 13 residues in the CDR3. Germline lookup yields CDR1 KGHSH and CDR2 LQKENI. The germline V and J ends were trimmed by 8 bases and 0 bases, with 8 bases remaining between them. CDR3 DNA sequence: TGTGCCAGCCACGGAGGCTCCTACAATGAGCAGTTCTTC. Amino acid sequence: CASHGGSYNEQFF.

The chain couples TRBV28 to TRBJ2-7; tentatively, D is TRBD1 (6 bases). The CDR3 spans 17 residues. Trimming stripped 6 bases from V and 0 bases from J, with 21 bases between. In germline, CDR1 is MDHEN, CDR2 SYDVKM. The DNA for the CDR3 is TGTGCCAGCAGCCATCCTACCTGGACAGACCTCTCCTACGAGCAGTACTTC. Its protein is CASSHPTWTDLSYEQYF.

The rearrangement links TRBV13 to TRBJ1-5; TRBD1 aligns across 7 bases. The junction had 3 bases not matched to a gene; V was cut back by 5 bases and J by 5 bases. The CDR3 is 13 amino acids. Germline V gene sequence: CDR1 PRHDT, CDR2 FYEKMQ (reference sequence). The CDR3 bases are TGTGCCAGCAGCGTTGACAGGGATCAGCCCCAGCATTTT. This codes for CASSVDRDQPQHF.